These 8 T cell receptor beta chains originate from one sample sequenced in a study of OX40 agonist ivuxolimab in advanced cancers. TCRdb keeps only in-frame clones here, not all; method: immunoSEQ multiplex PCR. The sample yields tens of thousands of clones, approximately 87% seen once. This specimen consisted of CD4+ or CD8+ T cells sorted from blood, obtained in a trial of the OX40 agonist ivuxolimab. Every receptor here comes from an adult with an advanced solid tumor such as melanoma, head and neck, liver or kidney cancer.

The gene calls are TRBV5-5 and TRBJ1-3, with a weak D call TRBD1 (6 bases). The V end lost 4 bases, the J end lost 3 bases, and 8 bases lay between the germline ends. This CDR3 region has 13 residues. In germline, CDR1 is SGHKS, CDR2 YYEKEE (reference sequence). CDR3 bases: TGTGCCAGCAGCGGGACAAGTGGAAACACCATATATTTT. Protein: CASSGTSGNTIYF.

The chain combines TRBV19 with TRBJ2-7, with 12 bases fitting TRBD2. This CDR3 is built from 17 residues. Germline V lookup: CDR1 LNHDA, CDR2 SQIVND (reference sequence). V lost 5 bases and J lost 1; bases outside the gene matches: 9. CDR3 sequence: CASSPARGLAGSYEQYF. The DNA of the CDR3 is TGTGCCAGTAGTCCTGCACGGGGACTAGCGGGTTCCTACGAGCAGTACTTC. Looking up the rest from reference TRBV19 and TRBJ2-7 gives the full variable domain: DGGITQSPKYLFRKEGQNVTLSCEQNLNHDAMYWYRQDPGQGLRLIYYSQIVNDFQKGDIAEGYSVSREKKESFPLTVTSAQKNPTAFYLCASSPARGLAGSYEQYFGPGTRLTVT.

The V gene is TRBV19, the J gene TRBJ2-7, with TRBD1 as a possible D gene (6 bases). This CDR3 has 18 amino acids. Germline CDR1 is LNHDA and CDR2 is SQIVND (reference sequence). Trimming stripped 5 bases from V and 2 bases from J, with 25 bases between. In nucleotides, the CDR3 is TGTGCCAGTAGTCCAGACCGATCATCCGAACAGGGAACCTACGAGCAGTACTTC. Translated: CASSPDRSSEQGTYEQYF.

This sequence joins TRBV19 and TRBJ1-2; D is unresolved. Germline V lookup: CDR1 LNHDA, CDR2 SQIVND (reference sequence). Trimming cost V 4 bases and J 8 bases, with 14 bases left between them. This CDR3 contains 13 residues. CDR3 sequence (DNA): TGTGCCAGTAGTAACCTTCGTAGAGGGGGCTACACCTTC. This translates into CASSNLRRGGYTF.

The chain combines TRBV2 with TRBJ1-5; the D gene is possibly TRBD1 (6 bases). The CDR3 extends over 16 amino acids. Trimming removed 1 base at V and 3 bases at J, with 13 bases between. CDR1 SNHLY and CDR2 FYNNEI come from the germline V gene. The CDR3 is CASSEEAGEVNQPQHF. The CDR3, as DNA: TGTGCCAGCAGTGAAGAGGCAGGGGAAGTCAATCAGCCCCAGCATTTT.

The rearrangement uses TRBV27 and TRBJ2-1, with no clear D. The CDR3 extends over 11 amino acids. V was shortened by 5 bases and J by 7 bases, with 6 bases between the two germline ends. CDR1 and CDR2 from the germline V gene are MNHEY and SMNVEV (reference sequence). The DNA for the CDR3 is TGTGCCAGCAGTCAGCGAAATGAGCAGTTCTTC. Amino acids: CASSQRNEQFF.

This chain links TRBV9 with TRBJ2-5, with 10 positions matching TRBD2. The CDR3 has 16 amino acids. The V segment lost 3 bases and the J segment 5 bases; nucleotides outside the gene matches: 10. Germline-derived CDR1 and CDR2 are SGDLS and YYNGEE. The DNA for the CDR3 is TGTGCCAGCAGCGGTTTAGCGGGGGGCCGAGGGGAGACCCAGTACTTC. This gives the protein CASSGLAGGRGETQYF.

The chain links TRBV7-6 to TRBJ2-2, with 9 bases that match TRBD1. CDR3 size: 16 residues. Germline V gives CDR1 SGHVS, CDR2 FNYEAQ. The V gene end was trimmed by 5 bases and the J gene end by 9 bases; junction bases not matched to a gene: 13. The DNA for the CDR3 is TGTGCCAGCAGCCATCCCCGGGACAGGGATGTGAGGGAGCTGTTTTTT. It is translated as CASSHPRDRDVRELFF. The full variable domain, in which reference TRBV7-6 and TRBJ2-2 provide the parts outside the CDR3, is GAGVSQSPRYKVTKRGQDVALRCDPISGHVSLYWYRQALGQGPEFLTYFNYEAQQDKSGLPNDRFSAERPEGSISTLTIQRTEQRDSAMYRCASSHPRDRDVRELFFGEGSRLTVL.